This TCR beta chain was sequenced in a study of OX40 agonist ivuxolimab in advanced cancers. General observations from the study: By week 6 at 0.1 to 3.0 mg/kg, blood CD4+ and CD8+ T cells had expanded clonally. Expanded clones were, on average, more numerous in CD8+ T cells than in CD4+.

Libraries were prepared by immunoSEQ multiplex PCR; TCRdb keeps only in-frame clonotypes and omits some of them. Of just under 100,000 clones detected, roughly 94% appear once; the ten largest clones hold approximately 0.2%. Germline-derived CDR1 and CDR2 are MGHRA and YSYEKL. The trim removed 4 bases at V and 2 bases at J, leaving 5 bases unmatched. The CDR3 runs to 15 residues. A single count supports this clone. Its antigen is unidentified. The sequence came from an adult with an advanced solid tumor such as melanoma, head and neck, liver or kidney cancer. V gene TRBV4-1 combines with J gene TRBJ2-7, with TRBD1 matching 10 bases. The material sequenced was CD4+ or CD8+ T cells sorted from blood, taken in a trial of the OX40 agonist ivuxolimab. Written as DNA, the CDR3 is TGCGCCAGCAGCCCTCGGGACAGGGGAACCTACGAGCAGTACTTC. Protein: CASSPRDRGTYEQYF.